Shown below are 21 T cell receptor beta chains from a single sample sequenced in a study of cytomegalovirus exposure and HLA in healthy donors. PCR amplification relied on 60 Vbeta primers (plus 13 Jbeta primers). Libraries were prepared by immunoSEQ multiplex PCR; TCRdb keeps only in-frame clonotypes and omits some of them. The sample gives approximately 200,000 clones, around three quarters of which show up once; under 4.5% is in the top ten. The sample taken for sequencing was PBMCs. Receptors originate from a woman in her twenties or thirties in good health and CMV-seropositive.

The genes are TRBV15 and TRBJ2-5; 10 nucleotides line up with TRBD1. CDR1 LNHNV and CDR2 YYDKDF come from the germline V gene (reference sequence). Unmatched junction bases numbered 5, after V lost 5 bases and J lost 5 bases. The length of the CDR3 is 14 residues. CDR3 amino acids: CATSVDRGQETQYF. The CDR3 DNA follows: TGTGCCACCAGCGTCGACAGGGGGCAGGAGACCCAGTACTTC.

This clone was seen more than once but under ten times. The chain uses TRBV5-4 and TRBJ2-1; D is perhaps TRBD2 (5 bases). This CDR3 spans 16 amino acids. Germline values: CDR1 SGHNT, CDR2 YYREEE (reference sequence). Deletions cut 2 bases from V and 2 bases from J, with 14 bases between. The CDR3 nucleotides read TGTGCCAGCAGCTTCCCGGGAACCAATACCTACAATGAGCAGTTCTTC. Amino acid sequence: CASSFPGTNTYNEQFF.

CDR3 protein: CASSFSQGPYEQYF. CDR3 nucleotide sequence: TGTGCCAGCAGTTTTAGCCAGGGGCCCTACGAGCAGTACTTC. V is TRBV27 and J is TRBJ2-7, with TRBD1 as a possible D gene (6 bases). Trimming took 3 bases from V and 2 from J, leaving 11 bases between them. Germline-derived CDR1 and CDR2 are MNHEY and SMNVEV (reference sequence). The CDR3 runs 14 residues.

This clone was found a few times. The chain carries TRBV10-3 and TRBJ1-2, with 9 positions matching TRBD1. The CDR3 has 13 residues. Trimming removed 10 bases from V and 1 base from J; junction bases left unmatched: 4. CDR1 is ENHRY, CDR2 SYGVKD, per germline. The CDR3 loop is CASTGGDNYGYTF. The DNA for the CDR3 is TGTGCCAGCACAGGGGGCGATAACTATGGCTACACCTTC.

This clone was recorded only once. This chain links TRBV7-8 with TRBJ2-2, with D tentatively TRBD1 (6 bases). The CDR3 has 16 residues. Trimming pared 5 bases from V and 0 bases from J, leaving 13 bases between. The germline CDR1 and CDR2 sequences are SGHVS and FQNEAQ. CDR3 sequence reads: CASSIPDSSNTGELFF. In DNA form, the CDR3 reads TGTGCCAGCAGCATACCGGACAGTTCGAACACCGGGGAGCTGTTTTTT.

This chain joins TRBV2 and TRBJ2-1; 9 bases are a match to TRBD1. V was clipped by 9 bases and J by 8 bases; unmatched bases: 11. Germline CDR1 is SNHLY and CDR2 is FYNNEI. The CDR3 is made up of 14 amino acids. This chain's CDR3 is CARSGTGSLDEQFF. The CDR3 DNA sequence: TGTGCCAGATCCGGGACAGGGAGTTTGGATGAGCAGTTCTTC.

CDR3 region: CSVEGGVAGLSSYNEQFF. CDR3 DNA sequence: TGCAGCGTTGAAGGCGGGGTAGCGGGGCTTAGCTCCTACAATGAGCAGTTCTTC. V and J are TRBV29-1 and TRBJ2-1; 8 nucleotides match TRBD2. Per the germline V gene, CDR1 is SQVTM and CDR2 is ANQGSEA. This CDR3 region has 18 residues. J gave up 0 bases and V 1 base, and 11 bases lay outside the gene matches.

The V and J genes are TRBV5-6 and TRBJ1-1, with a possible D match to TRBD1 (6 bases). The CDR3 extends over 19 amino acids. CDR1 is SGHDT and CDR2 is YYEEEE in the germline V gene. Trimming pared 1 base from V and 4 bases from J, leaving 26 bases between. The CDR3 DNA follows: TGTGCCAGCAGCTTGCTCCCCAACAGCAGGGGAGAGGTGAGCACTGAAGCTTTCTTT. Its translation: CASSLLPNSRGEVSTEAFF. The variable domain in full, completed from reference TRBV5-6 and TRBJ1-1, reads DAGVTQSPTHLIKTRGQQVTLRCSPKSGHDTVSWYQQALGQGPQFIFQYYEEEERQRGNFPDRFSGHQFPNYSSELNVNALLLGDSALYLCASSLLPNSRGEVSTEAFFGQGTRLTVV.

CDR3 nucleotide sequence: TGTGCCAGCAGCCTCATACGTAGGAACACTGAAGCTTTCTTT. This sequence encodes CASSLIRRNTEAFF. V and J are TRBV7-9 and TRBJ1-1; D is uncertain. There are 14 residues in the CDR3. Germline V gives CDR1 SEHNR, CDR2 FQNEAQ (reference sequence). V was trimmed by 5 bases and J by 1 base, leaving 11 bases between them.

V and J are TRBV25-1 and TRBJ2-1, with 7 bases aligning to TRBD2. The CDR3 loop spans 17 amino acids. Germline CDR1 is MGHDK and CDR2 is SYGVNS. Trimming at V came to 2 bases and at J to 3 bases, leaving 10 bases not matched to a gene. Here the CDR3 reads CASSEPSSASGYNEQFF. The CDR3 bases are TGTGCCAGCAGTGAACCTAGTTCGGCTAGCGGCTACAATGAGCAGTTCTTC.

This sequence joins TRBV5-4 and TRBJ1-1; no firm D call. Deletions cut 3 bases from V and 6 bases from J, with 18 bases between. The CDR3 is 15 amino acids. Germline V lookup: CDR1 SGHNT, CDR2 YYREEE (reference sequence). The CDR3 sequence is CASSSTMRTMAEAFF. The DNA of the CDR3 is TGTGCCAGCAGCTCGACAATGAGGACTATGGCTGAAGCTTTCTTT.

This rearrangement joins TRBV10-2 to TRBJ1-5; 8 nucleotides align to TRBD1. The ends lost 4 bases at V and 2 bases at J; junction bases unmatched: 4. The germline CDR1 and CDR2 sequences are WSHSY and SAAADI. The CDR3 has 15 amino acids. CDR3 region: CASSGQGHGNQPQHF. The CDR3 DNA follows: TGCGCCAGCAGTGGACAGGGGCATGGCAATCAGCCCCAGCATTTT.

The J gene is TRBJ2-7, the V gene TRBV5-1; no firm D call. This CDR3 has 12 amino acids. Trimming pared 2 bases from V and 4 bases from J, leaving 7 bases between. The germline gives CDR1 SGHRS, CDR2 YFSETQ. The CDR3: CASSLPGYEQYF. As DNA, the CDR3 is TGCGCCAGCAGCTTACCCGGGTACGAGCAGTACTTC. The variable domain in full, completed from reference TRBV5-1 and TRBJ2-7, reads KAGVTQTPRYLIKTRGQQVTLSCSPISGHRSVSWYQQTPGQGLQFLFEYFSETQRNKGNFPGRFSGRQFSNSRSEMNVSTLELGDSALYLCASSLPGYEQYFGPGTRLTVT.

This sequence joins TRBV10-2 and TRBJ2-1, with 7 bases identical to TRBD2. The CDR3 loop spans 16 amino acids. Germline assignment: CDR1 WSHSY and CDR2 SAAADI. V gave up 2 bases and J gave up 3 bases; unmatched junction bases: 7. The CDR3 DNA follows: TGCGCCAGCAGTGAGCTTGGGGGGGAGAGCTACAATGAGCAGTTCTTC. Its protein product is CASSELGGESYNEQFF.

CDR3 nucleotide sequence: TGCGCCAGCAGCCCTAACTATGGAAATGAGCAGTTCTTC. This translates into CASSPNYGNEQFF. The chain links TRBV4-1 to TRBJ2-1, with D unclear. Trimming removed 4 bases at V and 7 bases at J, with 11 bases between. Germline CDR1 and CDR2: MGHRA and YSYEKL. The CDR3 sequence is 13 residues long.

This sequence joins TRBV15 and TRBJ2-4; D might be TRBD1 (5 bases). The germline V gene encodes CDR1 LNHNV and CDR2 YYDKDF (reference sequence). Trimming shortened V by 0 bases and J by 10 bases, and 13 bases separated the two germline ends. This CDR3 is 14 amino acids long. CDR3 in amino acids: CATSRDRGIGIQYF. CDR3 bases: TGTGCCACCAGCAGAGATAGGGGTATTGGGATTCAGTACTTC.

The V gene is TRBV5-4, the J gene TRBJ2-7; 10 positions match TRBD2. Germline V gene lookup returns CDR1 SGHNT and CDR2 YYREEE (reference sequence). V dropped 0 bases and J dropped 1; count of bases not matched to a gene: 7. This CDR3 comprises 17 residues. The CDR3 protein is CASSLGASGSGSYEQYF. The CDR3 DNA is TGTGCCAGCAGCTTGGGTGCTAGCGGGAGTGGATCCTACGAGCAGTACTTC.

The V and J genes are TRBV5-5 and TRBJ2-3, with a weak D call TRBD2 (5 bases). Germline-derived CDR1 and CDR2 are SGHKS and YYEKEE (reference sequence). The CDR3 length is 18 residues. The V gene lost 0 bases and the J gene lost 4 bases, with 21 bases spanning the gap. The CDR3 sequence: CASSLGYGSPEEADTQYF. For the CDR3, the DNA is TGTGCCAGCAGCTTGGGGTACGGCTCCCCAGAGGAGGCAGATACGCAGTATTTT.

This chain links TRBV6-5 with TRBJ1-5, with D maybe TRBD1 (5 bases). This CDR3 spans 16 amino acids. Germline loops: CDR1 MNHEY, CDR2 SVGAGI. Trimming left V 2 bases short and J 1 base short, with 12 bases between. Here the CDR3 DNA reads TGTGCCAGCAGTTACGGGGCGTTTGGCAGCAATCAGCCCCAGCATTTT. It specifies CASSYGAFGSNQPQHF.

This chain uses TRBV5-1 with TRBJ1-4; 9 nucleotides line up with TRBD1. Germline assignment: CDR1 SGHRS and CDR2 YFSETQ. The V gene end was trimmed by 2 bases and the J gene end by 8 bases; junction bases not matched to a gene: 1. The CDR3 has 13 residues. The CDR3 spells CASSFGTGEKLFF. DNA of the CDR3: TGCGCCAGCAGCTTCGGGACAGGGGAAAAACTGTTTTTT.

This clone was seen more than once but under ten times. This rearrangement joins TRBV6-4 to TRBJ2-3, with TRBD2 identical over 7 bases. CDR1 MRHNA and CDR2 SNTAGT come from the germline V gene. The CDR3 loop spans 15 amino acids. J lost 0 bases, V lost 4 bases, and 4 bases had no gene match. The CDR3 region has the DNA TGTGCCAGCAGTGGAGCAGCGGGGAGCACAGATACGCAGTATTTT. Protein: CASSGAAGSTDTQYF.